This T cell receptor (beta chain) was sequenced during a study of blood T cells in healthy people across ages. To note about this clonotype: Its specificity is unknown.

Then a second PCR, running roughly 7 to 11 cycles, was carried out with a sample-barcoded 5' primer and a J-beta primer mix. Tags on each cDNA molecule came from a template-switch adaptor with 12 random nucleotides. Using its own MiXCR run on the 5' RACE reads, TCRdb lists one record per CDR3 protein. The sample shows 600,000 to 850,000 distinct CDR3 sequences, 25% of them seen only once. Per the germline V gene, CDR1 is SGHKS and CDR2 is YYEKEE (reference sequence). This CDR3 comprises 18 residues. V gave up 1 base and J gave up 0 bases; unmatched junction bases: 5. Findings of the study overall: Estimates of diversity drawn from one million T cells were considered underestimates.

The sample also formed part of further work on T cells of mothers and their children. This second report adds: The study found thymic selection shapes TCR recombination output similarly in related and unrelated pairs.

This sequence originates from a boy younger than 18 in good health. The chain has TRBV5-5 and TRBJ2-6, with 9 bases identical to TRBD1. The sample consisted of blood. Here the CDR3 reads CASSLTGGGTSGANVLTF. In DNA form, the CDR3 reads TGTGCCAGCAGCTTGACAGGGGGCGGGACCTCTGGGGCCAACGTCCTGACTTTC.